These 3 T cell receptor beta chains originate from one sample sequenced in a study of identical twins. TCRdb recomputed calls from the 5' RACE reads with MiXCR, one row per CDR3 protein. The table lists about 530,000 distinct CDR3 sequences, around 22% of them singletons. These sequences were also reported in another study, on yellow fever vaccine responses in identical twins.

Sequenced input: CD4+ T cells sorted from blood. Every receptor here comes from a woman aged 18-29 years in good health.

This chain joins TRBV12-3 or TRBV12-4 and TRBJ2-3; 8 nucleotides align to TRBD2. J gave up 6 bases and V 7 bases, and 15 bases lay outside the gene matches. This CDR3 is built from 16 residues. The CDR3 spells CASTNAGTRRIDTQYF. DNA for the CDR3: TGTGCCAGCACCAACGCCGGGACTAGGAGAATTGATACGCAGTATTTT.

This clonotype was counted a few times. CDR3 coding DNA: TGTGCCAGCAGCTTGGATAGCGGGGCTTTCGCGCAGTATTTT. Protein product: CASSLDSGAFAQYF. The chain uses TRBV7-6 and TRBJ2-3; 8 nucleotides line up with TRBD2. J gave up 10 bases and V 3 bases, and 9 bases lay outside the gene matches. CDR1 and CDR2 (germline): SGHVS, FNYEAQ. The CDR3 is made up of 14 amino acids.

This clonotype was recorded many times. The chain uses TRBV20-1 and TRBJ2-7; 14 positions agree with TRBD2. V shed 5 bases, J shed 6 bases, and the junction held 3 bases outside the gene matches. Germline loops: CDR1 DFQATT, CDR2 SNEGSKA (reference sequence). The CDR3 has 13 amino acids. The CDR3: CSAWTSGRTEQYF. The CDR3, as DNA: TGCAGTGCTTGGACTAGCGGGAGGACCGAGCAGTACTTC.